This TCR beta chain was identified during a study of T-cell memory formation after mild COVID-19. Across the whole study: Clusters of TCRs were largely donor specific.

Germline CDR1 SNHLY, CDR2 FYNNEI. Trimming removed 6 bases at V and 8 bases at J, with 16 bases between. This CDR3 comprises 13 residues. TCRdb itself ran the 5' RACE reads through MiXCR, one entry per CDR3 protein. This table holds roughly 400,000 distinct CDR3 sequences, more than 15% found once. Study-wide points: Second-wave clones peaking on day 37 lacked confirmed SARS-CoV-2 specificity.

This clonotype was found a few times. Its antigen is currently unknown. Sample: PBMCs or a T cell subset sorted from them (not recorded which). The rearrangement links TRBV2 to TRBJ1-2; weak D call: TRBD1 (5 bases). The sequence derives from a young man who had mild COVID-19 (a few samples of this study predate the infection). Cell type and time point are not known. The CDR3 nucleotides read TGTGCCAGCAGAAAGGACGGGGGGACGGGCTACACCTTC. Encoded protein: CASRKDGGTGYTF.